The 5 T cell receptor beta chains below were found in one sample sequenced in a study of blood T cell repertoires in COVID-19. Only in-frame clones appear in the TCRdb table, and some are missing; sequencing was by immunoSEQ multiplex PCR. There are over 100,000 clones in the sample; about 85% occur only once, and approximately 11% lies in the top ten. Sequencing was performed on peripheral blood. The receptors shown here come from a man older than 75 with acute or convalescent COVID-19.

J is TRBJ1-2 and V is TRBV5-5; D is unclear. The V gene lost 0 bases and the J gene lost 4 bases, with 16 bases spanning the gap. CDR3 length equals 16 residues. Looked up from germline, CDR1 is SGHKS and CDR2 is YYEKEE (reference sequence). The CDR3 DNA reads TGTGCCAGCAGCTTGGTCCCCCCGGGAAAACCCTATGGCTACACCTTC. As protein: CASSLVPPGKPYGYTF. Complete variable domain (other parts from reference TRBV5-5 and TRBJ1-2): DAGVTQSPTHLIKTRGQQVTLRCSPISGHKSVSWYQQVLGQGPQFIFQYYEKEERGRGNFPDRFSARQFPNYSSELNVNALLLGDSALYLCASSLVPPGKPYGYTFGSGTRLTVV.

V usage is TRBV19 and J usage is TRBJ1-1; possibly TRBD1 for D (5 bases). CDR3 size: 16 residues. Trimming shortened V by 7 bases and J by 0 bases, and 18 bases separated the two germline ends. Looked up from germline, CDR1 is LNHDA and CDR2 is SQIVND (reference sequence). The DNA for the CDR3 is TGTGCCAGTATTGATTGGGGGGACCCCATGAACACTGAAGCTTTCTTT. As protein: CASIDWGDPMNTEAFF.

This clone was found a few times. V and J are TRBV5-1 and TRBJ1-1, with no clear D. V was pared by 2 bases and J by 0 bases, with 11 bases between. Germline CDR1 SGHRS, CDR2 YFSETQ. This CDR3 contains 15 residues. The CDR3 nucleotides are TGCGCCAGCAGCTTCGGGCAGACTATGAACACTGAAGCTTTCTTT. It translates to CASSFGQTMNTEAFF.

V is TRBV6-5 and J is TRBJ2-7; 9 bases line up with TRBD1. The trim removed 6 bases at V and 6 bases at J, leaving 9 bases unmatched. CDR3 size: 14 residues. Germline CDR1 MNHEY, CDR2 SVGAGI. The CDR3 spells CASSPGTGKREQYF. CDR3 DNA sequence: TGTGCCAGCAGCCCGGGGACAGGGAAACGCGAGCAGTACTTC.

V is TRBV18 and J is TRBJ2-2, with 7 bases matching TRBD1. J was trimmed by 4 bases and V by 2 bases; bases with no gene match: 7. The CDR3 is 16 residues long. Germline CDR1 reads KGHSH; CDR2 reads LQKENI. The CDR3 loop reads CASSPNRGPGTGELFF. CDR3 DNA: TGTGCCAGCTCACCAAACAGGGGCCCCGGCACCGGGGAGCTGTTTTTT.